The next 30 T cell receptor beta chains were all read from a single sample in a study of shared clonotypes between healthy human individuals. Repertoires were generated with immunoSEQ multiplex PCR, while TCRdb's copy carries only in-frame clones and drops some. The sample holds about 2 million clones, approximately 94% seen once. Naive CD8 cells comprised CD45RO-negative, CCR7-positively selected cells, excluding terminally differentiated effector memory CD45RA+ cells. Material: naive CD8+ T cells sorted from blood. These receptors were collected from a man in his late teens or twenties in good health.

This chain joins TRBV9 and TRBJ2-2, with TRBD1 matching 7 bases. The germline gives CDR1 SGDLS, CDR2 YYNGEE. CDR3 length: 17 residues. The V gene end was trimmed by 0 bases and the J gene end by 0 bases; junction bases not matched to a gene: 5. The CDR3 loop reads CASSVAVQGANTGELFF. CDR3 sequence (DNA): TGTGCCAGCAGCGTAGCCGTCCAGGGGGCGAACACCGGGGAGCTGTTTTTT. Combining the CDR3 with reference TRBV9 and TRBJ2-2 gives the whole variable domain DSGVTQTPKHLITATGQRVTLRCSPRSGDLSVYWYQQSLDQGLQFLIQYYNGEERAKGNILERFSAQQFPDLHSELNLSSLELGDSALYFCASSVAVQGANTGELFFGEGSRLTVL.

The chain has TRBV11-2 and TRBJ2-3; D gene ambiguous. Per germline, CDR1 SGHAT and CDR2 FQNNGV. This CDR3 contains 13 residues. V lost 3 bases, J lost 4 bases, and 8 bases lay in between. CDR3: CASSLTVSDTQYF. The CDR3 nucleotides are TGTGCCAGCAGCTTGACGGTATCAGATACGCAGTATTTT. The variable domain in full, completed from reference TRBV11-2 and TRBJ2-3, reads EAGVAQSPRYKIIEKRQSVAFWCNPISGHATLYWYQQILGQGPKLLIQFQNNGVVDDSQLPKDRFSAERLKGVDSTLKIQPAKLEDSAVYLCASSLTVSDTQYFGPGTRLTVL.

As concerns this clone: Distinct nucleotide sequences in the sample also encode this CDR3. The rearrangement uses TRBV5-1 and TRBJ2-7; possible D gene TRBD2, 6 bases. CDR3 length equals 13 residues. Looked up from germline, CDR1 is SGHRS and CDR2 is YFSETQ. V lost 4 bases and J lost 4, with 12 bases in between. CDR3 sequence (DNA): TGCGCCAGCAGCCTCGGGACTGTTTACGAGCAGTACTTC. Amino acid sequence: CASSLGTVYEQYF.

This chain links TRBV13 with TRBJ1-1; a weak D match, TRBD1 (6 bases). Between the trimmed V and J ends, which lost 5 bases and 0 bases, there was a span of 13 bases. The CDR3 loop spans 15 amino acids. In germline, CDR1 is PRHDT, CDR2 FYEKMQ (reference sequence). The CDR3 region has the DNA TGTGCCAGCAGCATTACAGGGTTGTTGAACACTGAAGCTTTCTTT. This gives the protein CASSITGLLNTEAFF. The complete variable domain, with remaining parts taken from reference TRBV13 and TRBJ1-1, reads AAGVIQSPRHLIKEKRETATLKCYPIPRHDTVYWYQQGPGQDPQFLISFYEKMQSDKGSIPDRFSAQQFSDYHSELNMSSLELGDSALYFCASSITGLLNTEAFFGQGTRLTVV.

The chain recombines TRBV27 with TRBJ2-1; D is possibly TRBD2 (6 bases). The CDR3 sequence is 14 residues long. The V end was cut by 6 bases, the J end by 7 bases, with 16 bases between. CDR1 MNHEY and CDR2 SMNVEV come from the germline V gene (reference sequence). This chain's CDR3 is CASRFGGTGNEQFF. CDR3 DNA: TGTGCCAGCAGATTTGGCGGGACCGGTAATGAGCAGTTCTTC.

The V and J genes are TRBV9 and TRBJ1-1, with D tentatively TRBD1 (6 bases). Trimming stripped 2 bases from V and 3 bases from J, with 20 bases between. This CDR3 contains 17 residues. In germline, CDR1 is SGDLS, CDR2 YYNGEE. CDR3 nucleotides: TGTGCCAGCAGCGTCGACTCAGGGGTCGTGGGGGACACTGAAGCTTTCTTT. Translated: CASSVDSGVVGDTEAFF.

The chain carries TRBV7-9 and TRBJ2-5, with 13 bases identical to TRBD2. The germline gives CDR1 SEHNR, CDR2 FQNEAQ (reference sequence). V lost 7 bases and J lost 0; bases outside the gene matches: 14. The CDR3 contains 19 residues. CDR3 DNA sequence: TGTGCCAGCACAAACCCCGATATTGGGACTAGCGGGGACCAAGAGACCCAGTACTTC. Residues: CASTNPDIGTSGDQETQYF.

This clone was picked up one time. The chain recombines TRBV11-2 with TRBJ1-6; D remains unclear. From germline, CDR1 is SGHAT and CDR2 FQNNGV. The CDR3 length is 15 residues. V shed 7 bases and J shed 0 bases, with 10 bases lying between them. The CDR3 DNA follows: TGTGCCAGCACCTTTCACACCTCCTATAATTCACCCCTCCACTTT. This encodes CASTFHTSYNSPLHF.

The CDR3 nucleotides are TGTGCCAGCAGTGAAGCCACACTTGCTTTCTTT. It specifies CASSEATLAFF. The chain recombines TRBV6-1 with TRBJ1-1; no clear D gene. Germline V gene sequence: CDR1 MNHNS, CDR2 SASEGT. Deletions cut 0 bases from V and 11 bases from J, with 7 bases between. The CDR3 totals 11 residues.

The chain links TRBV14 to TRBJ2-3, with D possibly called TRBD1 or TRBD2 (6 bases each). The germline V gene encodes CDR1 SGHDN and CDR2 FVKESK. The CDR3 length is 15 residues. V was cut by 5 bases and J by 6 bases, with 18 bases left in between. The CDR3 reads CASSFGFGGPDTQYF. CDR3 bases: TGTGCCAGCAGCTTCGGATTCGGGGGCCCCGATACGCAGTATTTT. Looking up the rest from reference TRBV14 and TRBJ2-3 gives the full variable domain: EAGVTQFPSHSVIEKGQTVTLRCDPISGHDNLYWYRRVMGKEIKFLLHFVKESKQDESGMPNNRFLAERTGGTYSTLKVQPAELEDSGVYFCASSFGFGGPDTQYFGPGTRLTVL.

The gene calls are TRBV14 and TRBJ2-7; D is undetermined. Per the germline V gene, CDR1 is SGHDN and CDR2 is FVKESK. The V end lost 5 bases, the J end lost 5 bases, and 16 bases lay between the germline ends. CDR3 length equals 14 residues. The CDR3 reads CASSIIGLLNEQYF. CDR3 bases: TGTGCCAGCAGCATTATTGGCCTCCTAAACGAGCAGTACTTC.

V and J are TRBV11-2 and TRBJ2-2, with 7 bases aligning to TRBD2. The V gene's germline CDR1 is SGHAT and CDR2 FQNNGV. V lost 5 bases, J lost 6 bases, and 9 bases stayed unmatched. The CDR3 is 15 residues long. The CDR3 DNA is TGTGCCAGCAGCCCCGGGGGGTCCCCCTCCGGGGAGCTGTTTTTT. Encoded protein: CASSPGGSPSGELFF.

In its sample, this clone was seen once. V usage is TRBV5-4 and J usage is TRBJ2-7, with no clear D. The CDR3 is made up of 15 amino acids. The ends were cut back, 1 base at V and 6 bases at J, with 17 bases in the middle. Germline lookup yields CDR1 SGHNT and CDR2 YYREEE (reference sequence). The CDR3 DNA is TGTGCCAGCAGCTTGTCTACGTTGGGATCCGGCGAGCAGTACTTC. Its translation is CASSLSTLGSGEQYF.

The chain couples TRBV7-9 to TRBJ1-3; D may be TRBD1 (6 bases). CDR1 and CDR2 (germline): SEHNR, FQNEAQ (reference sequence). V lost 5 bases and J lost 2, with 13 bases in between. The CDR3 runs 15 residues. The CDR3 nucleotides are TGTGCCAGCAGCACCCTAGGGGGAACTGGAAACACCATATATTTT. This sequence encodes CASSTLGGTGNTIYF.

This clone has just one count. The V call is TRBV9, the J call TRBJ2-1; perhaps TRBD2 as D (6 bases). The V and J ends lost 0 bases and 6 bases respectively, with 13 bases between them. The CDR3 loop spans 15 amino acids. Germline CDR1 SGDLS, CDR2 YYNGEE. The CDR3 nucleotides read TGTGCCAGCAGCGTAGGTGGAGGGCCCGCCAATGAGCAGTTCTTC. This gives the protein CASSVGGGPANEQFF.

In DNA, the CDR3 is TGTGCCAGCAGTTCCCCTCATGAGTATGCGGAGTACTTC. Translating gives CASSSPHEYAEYF. V usage is TRBV28 and J usage is TRBJ2-4; D gene uncertain. CDR3 length: 13 residues. V was trimmed by 4 bases and J by 14 bases, leaving 18 bases between them. Germline V gives CDR1 MDHEN, CDR2 SYDVKM.

The chain carries TRBV7-9 and TRBJ1-1; no clear D gene. The CDR3 extends over 14 amino acids. The germline V gene encodes CDR1 SEHNR and CDR2 FQNEAQ (reference sequence). V was shortened by 1 base and J by 3 bases, with 9 bases between the two germline ends. DNA for the CDR3: TGTGCCAGCAGCTTAGATTGGTTGGACACTGAAGCTTTCTTT. Translating it yields CASSLDWLDTEAFF.

V usage is TRBV28 and J usage is TRBJ1-1, with D uncertain. V dropped 4 bases and J dropped 5 bases, with 26 bases sitting between them. Germline V gene data show CDR1 as MDHEN and CDR2 as SYDVKM. The length of the CDR3 is 18 residues. CDR3 sequence reads: CASSSLLGFRAVVTEAFF. CDR3 coding DNA: TGTGCCAGCAGTTCCCTCTTAGGGTTTCGGGCAGTAGTTACTGAAGCTTTCTTT.

V and J are TRBV28 and TRBJ2-1, with D possibly TRBD1 on 6 matching bases. This CDR3 is built from 16 residues. The ends were cut back, 0 bases at V and 5 bases at J, with 14 bases in the middle. Germline CDR1 MDHEN, CDR2 SYDVKM. CDR3 bases: TGTGCCAGCAGTTTATGGGACAGAGGCCTAGACAATGAGCAGTTCTTC. Protein product: CASSLWDRGLDNEQFF.

This clone appeared once. The CDR3 loop is CASSLPSGRSYEQYF. CDR3 in DNA: TGTGCCAGCAGCTTACCGTCGGGCAGGAGTTACGAGCAGTACTTC. The genes are TRBV7-9 and TRBJ2-7; D is unresolved. The CDR3 sequence is 15 residues long. V was shortened by 2 bases and J by 4 bases, with 15 bases between the two germline ends. Germline loops: CDR1 SEHNR, CDR2 FQNEAQ (reference sequence).

The chain employs TRBV18 and TRBJ2-1, with D hard to call. Germline CDR1 KGHSH, CDR2 LQKENI. V lost 3 bases and J 0 bases, leaving 12 bases between the germline ends. This CDR3 is built from 16 residues. The CDR3 loop is CASSPVDVTSYNEQFF. The CDR3 nucleotides read TGTGCCAGCTCACCCGTGGACGTGACCTCCTACAATGAGCAGTTCTTC.

V and J are TRBV9 and TRBJ2-3, with TRBD2 matching over 7 bases. The CDR3 is 15 residues long. Trimming cost V 6 bases and J 3 bases; bases outside gene matches: 10. Germline-derived CDR1 and CDR2 are SGDLS and YYNGEE. CDR3 sequence (DNA): TGTGCCAGCAATCCGGGCGGGAGCGGGACAGATACGCAGTATTTT. Translated: CASNPGGSGTDTQYF.

The chain carries TRBV9 and TRBJ2-7, with TRBD2 matching 7 bases. The CDR3 is made up of 15 amino acids. Germline V CDR1 and CDR2: SGDLS, YYNGEE. V shed 7 bases and J 4 bases; nucleotides not matched to a gene: 14. This CDR3 is CASSSGGEIHYEQYF. DNA of the CDR3: TGTGCCAGCTCTAGTGGGGGGGAGATCCATTACGAGCAGTACTTC.

This chain joins TRBV4-3 and TRBJ2-7; D is tentatively TRBD1 or TRBD2 (6 bases each). CDR1 is LGHNA, CDR2 YSLEER, per germline. This CDR3 comprises 14 residues. V lost 0 bases and J lost 7, with 13 bases in between. The CDR3 sequence is CASSQDEVGGEQYF. The CDR3 DNA is TGCGCCAGCAGCCAAGATGAGGTAGGGGGGGAGCAGTACTTC.

The chain joins TRBV6-6 to TRBJ2-7; D is uncertain. This CDR3 has 12 amino acids. Germline V CDR1 and CDR2: MNHNY, SVGAGI (reference sequence). V dropped 2 bases and J dropped 7 bases, with 9 bases sitting between them. The CDR3 region is CASSYGQYEQYF. In nucleotides, the CDR3 is TGTGCCAGCAGTTACGGTCAGTATGAGCAGTACTTC.

Turning to this clone: The identical CDR3 is also encoded by other nucleotide sequences in the sample. The chain couples TRBV9 to TRBJ2-7; D may be TRBD1 (6 bases). Germline CDR1 reads SGDLS; CDR2 reads YYNGEE. The germline V and J ends were trimmed by 3 bases and 3 bases, with 7 bases remaining between them. The CDR3 is made up of 12 amino acids. Here the CDR3 reads CASSAQGYEQYF. DNA of the CDR3: TGTGCCAGCAGCGCACAGGGCTACGAGCAGTACTTC.

This sequence joins TRBV18 and TRBJ2-7; 8 nucleotides agree with TRBD1. The CDR3 is 15 residues long. The ends lost 3 bases at V and 6 bases at J; junction bases unmatched: 10. The V gene's germline CDR1 is KGHSH and CDR2 LQKENI. The CDR3 DNA is TGTGCCAGCTCACCCCAGGACAGGGTCAATGCCGAGCAGTACTTC. It translates to CASSPQDRVNAEQYF.

The CDR3 reads CASSPPDSGYNEQFF. The CDR3 DNA reads as TGTGCCAGCAGCCCGCCTGATAGCGGCTACAATGAGCAGTTCTTC. This rearrangement joins TRBV27 to TRBJ2-1; possible D gene TRBD2, 6 bases. The CDR3 consists of 15 residues. V gave up 6 bases and J gave up 3 bases, with 15 bases separating them. Germline lookup yields CDR1 MNHEY and CDR2 SMNVEV (reference sequence).

This chain joins TRBV28 and TRBJ2-7, with D perhaps assigned TRBD1 or TRBD2 (5 bases each). V dropped 3 bases and J dropped 5 bases, with 17 bases sitting between them. Looked up from germline, CDR1 is MDHEN and CDR2 is SYDVKM. CDR3 length: 15 residues. CDR3 nucleotide sequence: TGTGCCAGCAGTTTCCGGGGCCTGCGCGTTAACGAGCAGTACTTC. Encoded protein: CASSFRGLRVNEQYF.

In regard to this clone: Other DNA sequences in this sample translate to the same CDR3. The CDR3 bases are TGTGCCAGCAGTTTATTAGGTAGCGGGAGCTACGAGCAGTACTTC. Translation: CASSLLGSGSYEQYF. The chain links TRBV27 to TRBJ2-7; TRBD2 aligns across 9 bases. V trimming: 1 base; J trimming: 3 bases; junction bases outside the gene matches: 4. This CDR3 is built from 15 residues. CDR1 and CDR2 (germline): MNHEY, SMNVEV (reference sequence).